The TCR beta chain described here comes from a study of beta chain features in type 1 diabetes. CDR1 SQVTM and CDR2 ANQGSEA come from the germline V gene. V gave up 3 bases and J gave up 5 bases; unmatched junction bases: 13. The CDR3 extends over 16 amino acids. What was sequenced were expressed TCRB transcripts, since all of the isolated RNA had been reverse transcribed. The repertoire was sequenced with immunoSEQ multiplex PCR; TCRdb's copy has only in-frame clones and lacks some. This table holds 600,000 to 700,000 clones, around 15% found once. Regarding the study as a whole: VDJ junctions from patients with type 1 diabetes contained fewer insertions and more deletions. For patients and controls alike, PCR might favor shorter templates to the same degree. Type 1 diabetes patients had moderately but significantly shorter TCRB CDR3s in all four CD4+ subsets.

Remarks on this clone: Its antigen is unknown.

The rearrangement links TRBV29-1 to TRBJ2-5, with TRBD2 identical over 9 bases. The sequence came from a man in his late teens or twenties with type 1 diabetes. Sequences were obtained from naive CD4+ T cells from blood. CDR3 nucleotide sequence: TGCAGCGTTGATCGCGTTGGCGGGGGGGCGGAGGAGACCCAGTACTTC. Translating it yields CSVDRVGGGAEETQYF.